The 6 T cell receptor beta chains in this list originate from one sample, sequenced in a study of spatial heterogeneity in lung cancer. Noted time point: sample taken at primary tumor resection. Without sorting, whole RNA was sequenced from tumor, nontumor lung or frozen PBMC. TCRdb ran MiXCR on the 5' RACE reads and lists one entry per CDR3 protein. The profile shows tens of thousands of distinct CDR3 sequences, roughly 5% of them singletons. Sequences were derived from PBMCs, sampled at surgery. These receptors all come from a female donor with early-stage non-small cell lung cancer.

This clonotype was counted a few times. The CDR3 DNA reads as TGTGCCAGCAGACTGACAGTACCTGAAGCTTTCTTT. It is translated as CASRLTVPEAFF. The chain joins TRBV6-6 to TRBJ1-1; a weak D match, TRBD1 (5 bases). The CDR3 is 12 amino acids. Trimming shortened V by 6 bases and J by 6 bases, and 11 bases separated the two germline ends. Germline loops: CDR1 MNHNY, CDR2 SVGAGI (reference sequence).

This clonotype was counted many times. The chain uses TRBV20-1 and TRBJ1-5; tentative D call: TRBD1 (5 bases). The germline CDR1 and CDR2 sequences are DFQATT and SNEGSKA (reference sequence). The CDR3 has 15 residues. V was shortened by 0 bases and J by 4 bases, with 13 bases between the two germline ends. CDR3 amino acids: CSARDWQGENQPQHF. Written as DNA, the CDR3 is TGCAGTGCTAGAGATTGGCAGGGTGAAAATCAGCCCCAGCATTTT.

This clonotype was picked up many times. The gene calls are TRBV6-5 and TRBJ2-3, with TRBD1 identical over 7 bases. Germline CDR1 MNHEY, CDR2 SVGAGI. CDR3 size: 15 residues. Unmatched junction bases numbered 6, after V lost 5 bases and J lost 1 base. CDR3 sequence: CASSLRQGGTDTQYF. DNA of the CDR3: TGTGCCAGCAGTCTCCGCCAGGGGGGCACAGATACGCAGTATTTT.

This clonotype was counted at least ten times. J is TRBJ2-3 and V is TRBV20-1, with D perhaps matching TRBD2 (7 bases). This CDR3 has 14 amino acids. Germline assignment: CDR1 DFQATT and CDR2 SNEGSKA (reference sequence). V was trimmed by 6 bases and J by 5 bases, leaving 18 bases between them. CDR3 nucleotides: TGCAGTGCGGGAATGGGGGGGCGCGGAGATACGCAGTATTTT. Translating gives CSAGMGGRGDTQYF.

This clonotype was seen a few times. V and J are TRBV7-2 and TRBJ2-5, with 12 bases aligning to TRBD2. Germline lookup yields CDR1 SGHTA and CDR2 FQGNSA. The length of the CDR3 is 15 residues. V lost 2 bases, J lost 10 bases, and 8 bases stayed unmatched. The CDR3 sequence: CASSLWLAGGLFQYF. The CDR3 DNA is TGTGCCAGCAGCTTATGGCTAGCGGGAGGGTTGTTCCAGTACTTC.

The CDR3 DNA reads as TGCGCCAGCAGCTTATCTGGGGCCGGGGATCAGCCCCAGCATTTT. Protein sequence: CASSLSGAGDQPQHF. V gene TRBV5-1 combines with J gene TRBJ1-5; TRBD1 is a possible D gene (5 bases). The germline gives CDR1 SGHRS, CDR2 YFSETQ. V lost 2 bases and J lost 5, with 14 bases in between. CDR3 length: 15 residues. Combining the CDR3 with reference TRBV5-1 and TRBJ1-5 gives the whole variable domain KAGVTQTPRYLIKTRGQQVTLSCSPISGHRSVSWYQQTPGQGLQFLFEYFSETQRNKGNFPGRFSGRQFSNSRSEMNVSTLELGDSALYLCASSLSGAGDQPQHFGDGTRLSIL.